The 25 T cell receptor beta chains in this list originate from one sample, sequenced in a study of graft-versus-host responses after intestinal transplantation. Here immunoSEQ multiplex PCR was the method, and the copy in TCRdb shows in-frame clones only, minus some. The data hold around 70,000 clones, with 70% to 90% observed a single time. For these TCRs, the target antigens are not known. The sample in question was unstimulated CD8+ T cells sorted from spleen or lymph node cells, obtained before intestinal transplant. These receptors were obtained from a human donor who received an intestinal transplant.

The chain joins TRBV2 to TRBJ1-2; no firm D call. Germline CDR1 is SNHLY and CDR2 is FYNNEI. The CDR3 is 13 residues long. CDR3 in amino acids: CVAGIFQATHYTF. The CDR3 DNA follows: TGTGTGGCGGGCATCTTCCAAGCGACACACTACACCTTC.

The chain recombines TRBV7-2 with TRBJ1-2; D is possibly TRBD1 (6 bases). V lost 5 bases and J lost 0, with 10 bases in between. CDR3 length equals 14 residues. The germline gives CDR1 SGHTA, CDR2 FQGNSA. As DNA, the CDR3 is TGTGCCAGCAGCCCACAGGGCCCTAACTATGGCTACACCTTC. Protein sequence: CASSPQGPNYGYTF.

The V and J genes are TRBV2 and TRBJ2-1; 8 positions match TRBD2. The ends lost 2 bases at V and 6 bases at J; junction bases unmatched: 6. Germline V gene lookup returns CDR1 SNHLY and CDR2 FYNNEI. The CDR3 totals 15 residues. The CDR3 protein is CASSERVAGLNEQFF. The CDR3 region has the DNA TGTGCCAGCAGTGAAAGGGTAGCGGGACTCAATGAGCAGTTCTTC. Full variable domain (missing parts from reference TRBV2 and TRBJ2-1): EPEVTQTPSHQVTQMGQEVILRCVPISNHLYFYWYRQILGQKVEFLVSFYNNEISEKSEIFDDQFSVERPDGSNFTLKIRSTKLEDSAMYFCASSERVAGLNEQFFGPGTRLTVL.

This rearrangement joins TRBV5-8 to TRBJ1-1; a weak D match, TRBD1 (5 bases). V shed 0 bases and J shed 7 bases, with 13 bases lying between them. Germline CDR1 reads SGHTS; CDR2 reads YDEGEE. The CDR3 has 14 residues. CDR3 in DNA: TGTGCCAGCAGCTTGGCCGGAGGGGTGGGTGAAGCTTTCTTT. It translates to CASSLAGGVGEAFF.

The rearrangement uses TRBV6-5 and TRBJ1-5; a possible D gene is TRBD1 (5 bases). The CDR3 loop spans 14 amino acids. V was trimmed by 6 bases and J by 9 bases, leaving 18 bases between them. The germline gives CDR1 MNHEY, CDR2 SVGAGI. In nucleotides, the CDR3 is TGTGCCAGCAGAGGAGTTCTCTCAGGGCGGCCCCAGCATTTT. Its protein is CASRGVLSGRPQHF.

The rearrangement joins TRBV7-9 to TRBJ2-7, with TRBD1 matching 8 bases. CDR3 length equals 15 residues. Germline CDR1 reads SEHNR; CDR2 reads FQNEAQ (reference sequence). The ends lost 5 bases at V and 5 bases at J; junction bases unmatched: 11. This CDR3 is CASSLDRGWRDEQYF. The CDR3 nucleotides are TGTGCCAGCAGCCTCGACAGGGGATGGAGGGACGAGCAGTACTTC.

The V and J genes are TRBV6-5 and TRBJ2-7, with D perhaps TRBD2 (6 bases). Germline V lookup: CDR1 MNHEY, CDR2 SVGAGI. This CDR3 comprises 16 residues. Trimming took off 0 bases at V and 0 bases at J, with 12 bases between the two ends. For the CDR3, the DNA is TGTGCCAGCAGTTACTCGACGGGGGAGTACTCCTACGAGCAGTACTTC. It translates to CASSYSTGEYSYEQYF.

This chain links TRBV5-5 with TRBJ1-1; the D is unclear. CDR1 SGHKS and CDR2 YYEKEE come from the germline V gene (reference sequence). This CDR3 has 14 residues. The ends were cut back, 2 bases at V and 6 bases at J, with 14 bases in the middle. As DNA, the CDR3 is TGTGCCAGCAGCTTCTATTCGGTATCCGCTGAAGCTTTCTTT. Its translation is CASSFYSVSAEAFF.

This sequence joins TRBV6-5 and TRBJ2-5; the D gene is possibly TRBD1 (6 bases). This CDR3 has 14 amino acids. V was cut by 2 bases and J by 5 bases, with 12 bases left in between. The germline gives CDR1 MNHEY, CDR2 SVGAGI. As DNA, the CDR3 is TGTGCCAGCAGTTACACAGGGCGGTGGGAGACCCAGTACTTC. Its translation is CASSYTGRWETQYF.

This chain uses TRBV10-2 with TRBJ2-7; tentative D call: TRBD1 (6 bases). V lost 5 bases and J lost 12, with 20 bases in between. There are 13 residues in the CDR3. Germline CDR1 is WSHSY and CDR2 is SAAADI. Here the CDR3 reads CASSQGLYREAYF. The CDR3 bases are TGCGCCAGCAGTCAGGGATTATACAGGGAAGCGTACTTC.

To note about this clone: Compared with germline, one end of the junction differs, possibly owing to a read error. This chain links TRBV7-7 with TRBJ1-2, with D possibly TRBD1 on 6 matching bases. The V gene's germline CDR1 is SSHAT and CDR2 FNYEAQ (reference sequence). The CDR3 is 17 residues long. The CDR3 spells CASSRGAPGGPNYGYTF. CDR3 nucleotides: TGTGCTAGCAGCCGGGGGGCACCCGGGGGCCCTAACTATGGCTACACCTTC.

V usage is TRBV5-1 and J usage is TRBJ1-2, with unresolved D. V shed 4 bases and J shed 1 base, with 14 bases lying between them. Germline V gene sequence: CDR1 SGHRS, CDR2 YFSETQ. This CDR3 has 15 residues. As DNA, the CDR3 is TGCGCCAGCAGCGGTACCCCGCGGGGTAACTATGGCTACACCTTC. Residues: CASSGTPRGNYGYTF.

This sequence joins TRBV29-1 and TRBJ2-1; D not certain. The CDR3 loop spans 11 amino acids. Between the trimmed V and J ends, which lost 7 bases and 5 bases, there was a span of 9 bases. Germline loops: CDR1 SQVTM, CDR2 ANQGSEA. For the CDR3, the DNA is TGCAGCGACCGAGCGAACAATGAGCAGTTCTTC. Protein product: CSDRANNEQFF.

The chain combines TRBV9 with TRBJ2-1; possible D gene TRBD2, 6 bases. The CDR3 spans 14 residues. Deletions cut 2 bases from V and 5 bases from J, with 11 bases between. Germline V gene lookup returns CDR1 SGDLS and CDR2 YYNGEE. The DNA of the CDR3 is TGTGCCAGCAGCGTTGCGGGAAGGGACAATGAGCAGTTCTTC. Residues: CASSVAGRDNEQFF.

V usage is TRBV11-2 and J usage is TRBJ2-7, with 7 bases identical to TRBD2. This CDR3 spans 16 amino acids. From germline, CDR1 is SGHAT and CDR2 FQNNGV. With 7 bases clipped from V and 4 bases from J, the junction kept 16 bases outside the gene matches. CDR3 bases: TGTGCCAGCATTACTATGGCGGCTAGCGGAGTTTACGAGCAGTACTTC. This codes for CASITMAASGVYEQYF.

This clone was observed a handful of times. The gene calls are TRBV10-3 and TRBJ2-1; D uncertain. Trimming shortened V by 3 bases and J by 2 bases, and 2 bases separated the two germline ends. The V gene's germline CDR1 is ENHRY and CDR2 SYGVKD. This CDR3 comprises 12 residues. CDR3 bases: TGTGCCATCAGTGACGCCTACAATGAGCAGTTCTTC. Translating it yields CAISDAYNEQFF.

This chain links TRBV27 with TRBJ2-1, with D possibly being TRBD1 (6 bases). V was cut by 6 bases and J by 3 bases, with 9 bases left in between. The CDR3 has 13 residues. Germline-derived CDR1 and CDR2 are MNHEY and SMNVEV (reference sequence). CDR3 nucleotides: TGTGCCAGCAGCGAGGGGGACTACAATGAGCAGTTCTTC. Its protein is CASSEGDYNEQFF.

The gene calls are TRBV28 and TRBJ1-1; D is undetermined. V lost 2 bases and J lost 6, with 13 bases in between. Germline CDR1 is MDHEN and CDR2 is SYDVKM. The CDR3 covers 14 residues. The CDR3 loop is CASSLVGTTPEAFF. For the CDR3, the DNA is TGTGCCAGCAGTTTAGTGGGCACCACCCCTGAAGCTTTCTTT.

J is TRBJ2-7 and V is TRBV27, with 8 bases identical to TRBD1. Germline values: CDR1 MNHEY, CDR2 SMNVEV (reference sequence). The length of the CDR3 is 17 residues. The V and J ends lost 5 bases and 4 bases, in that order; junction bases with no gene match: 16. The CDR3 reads CASSAPPDRGPSYEQYF. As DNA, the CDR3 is TGTGCCAGCAGTGCCCCCCCCGACAGGGGCCCTTCATACGAGCAGTACTTC.

The CDR3 region is CASSMGLAGGPSTDTQYF. The CDR3 region has the DNA TGTGCCAGCAGCATGGGACTAGCGGGGGGGCCAAGCACAGATACGCAGTATTTT. The chain couples TRBV5-4 to TRBJ2-3; 16 bases are a match to TRBD2. Germline V gene lookup returns CDR1 SGHNT and CDR2 YYREEE (reference sequence). The CDR3 extends over 18 amino acids. After removal of 4 bases from V and 0 bases from J, the junction contained 5 bases not matched to a gene.

CDR3 residues: CASSSPIWDRDYQETQYF. In DNA, the CDR3 is TGTGCCAGCAGCTCACCAATTTGGGACAGGGACTACCAAGAGACCCAGTACTTC. V is TRBV28 and J is TRBJ2-5; TRBD1 matches at 9 bases. V was clipped by 6 bases and J by 0 bases; unmatched bases: 14. The CDR3 runs to 18 residues. The V gene's germline CDR1 is MDHEN and CDR2 SYDVKM.

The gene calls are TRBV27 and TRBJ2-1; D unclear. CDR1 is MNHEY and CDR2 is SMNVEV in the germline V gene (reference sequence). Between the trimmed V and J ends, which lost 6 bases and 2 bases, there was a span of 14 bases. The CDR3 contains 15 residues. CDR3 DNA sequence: TGTGCCAGCAGCGTGGGTCAGCGACCCTACAATGAGCAGTTCTTC. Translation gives CASSVGQRPYNEQFF.

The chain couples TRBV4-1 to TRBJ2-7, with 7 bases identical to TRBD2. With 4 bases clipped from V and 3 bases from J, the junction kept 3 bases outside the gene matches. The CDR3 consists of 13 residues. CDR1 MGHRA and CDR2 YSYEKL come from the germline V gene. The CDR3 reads CASSPRENYEQYF. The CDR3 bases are TGCGCCAGCAGCCCGCGGGAGAACTACGAGCAGTACTTC.

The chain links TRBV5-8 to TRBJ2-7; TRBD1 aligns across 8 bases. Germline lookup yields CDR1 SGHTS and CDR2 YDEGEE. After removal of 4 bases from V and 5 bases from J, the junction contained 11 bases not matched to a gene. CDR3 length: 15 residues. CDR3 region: CASSQEDRVKDEQYF. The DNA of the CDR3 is TGTGCCAGCAGCCAGGAGGACAGGGTAAAGGACGAGCAGTACTTC.

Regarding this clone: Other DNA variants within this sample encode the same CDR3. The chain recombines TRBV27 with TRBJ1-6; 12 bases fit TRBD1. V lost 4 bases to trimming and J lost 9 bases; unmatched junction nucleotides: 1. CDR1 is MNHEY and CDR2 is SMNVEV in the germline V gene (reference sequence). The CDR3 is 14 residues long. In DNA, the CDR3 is TGTGCCAGCAGTTGGGACAGGGGGCGTTCACCCCTCCACTTT. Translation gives CASSWDRGRSPLHF.